The 23 T cell receptor beta chains below were found in one sample sequenced in a study of blood T cells in healthy people across ages. The second PCR ran about 6 to 12 cycles with a sample-barcoded 5' primer and J-beta primers. TCRdb reprocessed the 5' RACE reads via MiXCR and lists one record per CDR3 protein. The sample gives hundreds of thousands of distinct CDR3 sequences, 58% of which show up once; around 20% is in the top ten. What was sequenced was blood. These receptors all stem from a man younger than 45 in good health.

J is TRBJ2-3 and V is TRBV3-1, with 8 bases identical to TRBD2. Germline V gene data show CDR1 as LGHDT and CDR2 as YNNKEL (reference sequence). This CDR3 is built from 15 residues. Trimming took 2 bases from V and 8 from J; bases not matched to a gene: 9. Written as DNA, the CDR3 is TGTGCCAGCAGCCAACCGGGACTAGGAGTGGCTACGCAGTATTTT. Protein sequence: CASSQPGLGVATQYF.

This clonotype was recorded once. The chain recombines TRBV9 with TRBJ1-5, with 8 positions matching TRBD1. In germline, CDR1 is SGDLS, CDR2 YYNGEE. This CDR3 spans 16 amino acids. V dropped 3 bases and J dropped 4; count of bases not matched to a gene: 9. The CDR3 region has the DNA TGTGCCAGCAGCGCGGAGACAGGGGATGGGAATCAGCCCCAGCATTTT. As protein: CASSAETGDGNQPQHF.

This clonotype was counted only a few times. V gene TRBV5-1 combines with J gene TRBJ1-2; D is perhaps TRBD1 (5 bases). Germline loops: CDR1 SGHRS, CDR2 YFSETQ. The CDR3 has 15 residues. V lost 4 bases and J lost 0, with 13 bases in between. The CDR3 nucleotides are TGCGCCAGCAGCCCCGTGGGGGGGTCTAACTATGGCTACACCTTC. This translates into CASSPVGGSNYGYTF.

The chain is built from TRBV6-1 and TRBJ2-2; the match to TRBD2 covers 9 bases. Trimming removed 6 bases from V and 3 bases from J; junction bases left unmatched: 8. The germline V gene has CDR1 MNHNS and CDR2 SASEGT. The CDR3 length is 16 residues. The CDR3 bases are TGTGCCAGCAGAGATATCGGACTAGCGTACACCGGGGAGCTGTTTTTT. Protein sequence: CASRDIGLAYTGELFF.

The sample holds one count of this clonotype. The rearrangement links TRBV12-3 or TRBV12-4 to TRBJ1-2; no clear D gene. The CDR3 has 13 residues. Trimming left V 5 bases short and J 3 bases short, with 10 bases between. The CDR3 here is CASSPGWDYGYTF. The CDR3 DNA reads as TGTGCCAGCAGTCCGGGTTGGGACTATGGCTACACCTTC.

The V call is TRBV7-3, the J call TRBJ2-5; a possible D gene is TRBD2 (5 bases). CDR3 size: 16 residues. The V and J ends lost 5 bases and 5 bases respectively, with 21 bases between them. Germline CDR1 SGHTA, CDR2 FQGTGA. The CDR3 DNA reads as TGTGCCAGCAGCCATCCCACGGCTACCGGCGGGGAGACCCAGTACTTC. It encodes CASSHPTATGGETQYF.

This chain joins TRBV20-1 and TRBJ2-7; D is perhaps TRBD2 (6 bases). V gave up 4 bases and J gave up 4 bases, with 14 bases separating them. In germline, CDR1 is DFQATT, CDR2 SNEGSKA (reference sequence). CDR3 length: 13 amino acids. The CDR3 here is CSATLAGRYEQYF. The CDR3 DNA reads TGCAGTGCTACCCTAGCTGGGAGGTACGAGCAGTACTTC.

This chain uses TRBV10-3 with TRBJ1-1; D remains ambiguous. V was pared by 3 bases and J by 7 bases, with 6 bases between. There are 11 residues in the CDR3. Germline V gene sequence: CDR1 ENHRY, CDR2 SYGVKD. CDR3 amino acids: CAISDGYEAFF. CDR3 nucleotide sequence: TGTGCCATCAGTGACGGCTATGAAGCTTTCTTT.

This sequence joins TRBV18 and TRBJ1-2; D ambiguous. There are 14 residues in the CDR3. V was cut by 2 bases and J by 2 bases, with 9 bases left in between. The V gene's germline CDR1 is KGHSH and CDR2 LQKENI. The CDR3 region has the DNA TGTGCCAGCTCACCAGCCACTCCAAACTATGGCTACACCTTC. Amino acids: CASSPATPNYGYTF.

This sequence joins TRBV20-1 and TRBJ1-1; D is possibly TRBD1 (6 bases). Germline V gives CDR1 DFQATT, CDR2 SNEGSKA (reference sequence). The CDR3 extends over 15 amino acids. Trimming left V 5 bases short and J 0 bases short, with 16 bases between. In DNA form, the CDR3 reads TGCAGTGCTCACGGGACATTTTGGTTGAACACTGAAGCTTTCTTT. It translates to CSAHGTFWLNTEAFF.

V gene TRBV12-3 or TRBV12-4 combines with J gene TRBJ2-1, with 9 bases matching TRBD1. V dropped 3 bases and J dropped 8; count of bases not matched to a gene: 8. The CDR3 spans 15 residues. CDR3 protein: CASSLRDRAGYEQFF. CDR3 DNA: TGTGCCAGCAGTTTGAGGGACAGGGCGGGCTATGAGCAGTTCTTC.

The rearrangement uses TRBV18 and TRBJ2-1; 11 bases are shared with TRBD2. The germline V gene has CDR1 KGHSH and CDR2 LQKENI. V trimming: 3 bases; J trimming: 3 bases; junction bases outside the gene matches: 4. The length of the CDR3 is 16 residues. DNA of the CDR3: TGTGCCAGCTCACCTGAGGGGACTAGCGGCTACAATGAGCAGTTCTTC. Encoded protein: CASSPEGTSGYNEQFF.

The chain carries TRBV4-3 and TRBJ1-5, with 7 bases matching TRBD1. From germline, CDR1 is LGHNA and CDR2 YSLEER. J lost 4 bases, V lost 0 bases, and 3 bases had no gene match. There are 15 residues in the CDR3. CDR3 nucleotides: TGCGCCAGCAGCCAAGAAGGCAGGGGGAATCAGCCCCAGCATTTT. This gives the protein CASSQEGRGNQPQHF.

This clonotype has only a few counts. This chain connects TRBV9 to TRBJ2-1, with TRBD1 as a possible D gene (5 bases). This CDR3 comprises 15 residues. Germline CDR1 SGDLS, CDR2 YYNGEE. V was shortened by 4 bases and J by 2 bases, with 13 bases between the two germline ends. CDR3 in amino acids: CASSSVLGPYNEQFF. The CDR3, as DNA: TGTGCCAGCAGCTCCGTCCTGGGGCCCTACAATGAGCAGTTCTTC.

This clonotype was picked up a small number of times. The genes are TRBV15 and TRBJ2-5, with D unclear. The J call may be faulty, since TRBJ2-7 better matches the DNA end. Germline-derived CDR1 and CDR2 are LNHNV and YYDKDF (reference sequence). The CDR3 spans 14 residues. The CDR3 here is CATSRGVAVLEQYF. The DNA for the CDR3 is TGTGCCACCAGCAGAGGGGTGGCGGTGCTCGAGCAGTACTTC.

The genes are TRBV5-1 and TRBJ2-7; D is ambiguous. The germline gives CDR1 SGHRS, CDR2 YFSETQ. V shed 5 bases and J shed 0 bases, with 12 bases lying between them. The CDR3 has 14 residues. The CDR3 sequence is CASRAPTSSYEQYF. CDR3 sequence (DNA): TGCGCCAGCAGGGCTCCGACAAGCTCCTACGAGCAGTACTTC.

This chain links TRBV20-1 with TRBJ2-1, with a weak D call TRBD2 (7 bases). CDR1 and CDR2 (germline): DFQATT, SNEGSKA (reference sequence). The CDR3 is made up of 16 amino acids. V lost 3 bases and J lost 10, with 25 bases in between. The CDR3 loop reads CSARGGATGRAYEQFF. CDR3 bases: TGCAGTGCTAGGGGGGGGGCAACAGGGAGGGCCTACGAGCAGTTCTTC.

This clonotype was seen only a few times. CDR3 nucleotides: TGTGCCAGCAGTAGGCGGGAGAGGTATATTGAGCAGTTCTTC. Translated: CASSRRERYIEQFF. The chain has TRBV27 and TRBJ2-1, with 7 bases lining up with TRBD2. Germline loops: CDR1 MNHEY, CDR2 SMNVEV (reference sequence). The J segment lost 9 bases and the V segment lost 5 bases, leaving 10 bases of the junction unmatched. This CDR3 contains 14 residues.

The chain recombines TRBV5-1 with TRBJ2-1; tentative D call: TRBD2 (6 bases). The V end was cut by 4 bases, the J end by 8 bases, with 16 bases between. CDR3 size: 14 residues. Per germline, CDR1 SGHRS and CDR2 YFSETQ. The CDR3 protein is CASSPGGWADEQFF. The CDR3 nucleotides are TGCGCCAGCAGCCCTGGGGGGTGGGCCGATGAGCAGTTCTTC.

The rearrangement links TRBV6-6 to TRBJ2-5; 7 bases are shared with TRBD2. This CDR3 has 13 amino acids. Germline trimming cut 5 bases from V and 5 bases from J; bases unmatched to any gene: 5. CDR1 MNHNY and CDR2 SVGAGI come from the germline V gene (reference sequence). The DNA of the CDR3 is TGTGCCAGCAGTCCCAGCGGGATTGAGACCCAGTACTTC. Protein sequence: CASSPSGIETQYF.

The chain recombines TRBV29-1 with TRBJ2-6, with 7 bases fitting TRBD1. The CDR3 is made up of 15 amino acids. J gave up 0 bases and V 4 bases, and 3 bases lay outside the gene matches. The germline V gene encodes CDR1 SQVTM and CDR2 ANQGSEA. The CDR3 region is CSVGDSYSGANVLTF. CDR3 nucleotides: TGCAGCGTTGGGGACAGTTACTCTGGGGCCAACGTCCTGACTTTC. The variable domain in full, with the rest retrieved from reference TRBV29-1 and TRBJ2-6, is SAVISQKPSRDICQRGTSLTIQCQVDSQVTMMFWYRQQPGQSLTLIATANQGSEATYESGFVIDKFPISRPNLTFSTLTVSNMSPEDSSIYLCSVGDSYSGANVLTFGAGSRLTVL.

The J gene is TRBJ1-3, the V gene TRBV5-1; possibly TRBD1 for D (5 bases). The ends were cut back, 4 bases at V and 8 bases at J, with 19 bases in the middle. This CDR3 comprises 15 residues. In germline, CDR1 is SGHRS, CDR2 YFSETQ. The CDR3 reads CASSLQDSSRDTIYF. The DNA of the CDR3 is TGCGCCAGCAGCCTACAAGACAGTAGCAGAGACACCATATATTTT. The whole variable domain, filled in from reference TRBV5-1 and TRBJ1-3, reads KAGVTQTPRYLIKTRGQQVTLSCSPISGHRSVSWYQQTPGQGLQFLFEYFSETQRNKGNFPGRFSGRQFSNSRSEMNVSTLELGDSALYLCASSLQDSSRDTIYFGEGSWLTVV.

J is TRBJ1-2 and V is TRBV27, with D possibly TRBD1 on 6 matching bases. Germline CDR1 reads MNHEY; CDR2 reads SMNVEV (reference sequence). The CDR3 is made up of 16 amino acids. The V end was cut by 1 base, the J end by 6 bases, with 18 bases between. CDR3 sequence (DNA): TGTGCCAGCAGTTTATGGCAGGGGCTCTCACACGATGGCTACACCTTC. Residues: CASSLWQGLSHDGYTF.